This T cell receptor beta chain was found in a study of T cell responses to AZD1222 COVID-19 vaccine. Trimming cost V 2 bases and J 8 bases, with 18 bases left between them. The CDR3 sequence is 15 residues long. CDR1 and CDR2 from the germline V gene are LGHNA and YSLEER. The protocol was immunoSEQ multiplex PCR, while the TCRdb copy is restricted to in-frame clones and leaves out a portion. The repertoire includes about 83,000 clones, roughly 90% of them detected once, and roughly 4.3% sits in the top ten. The sequence derives from an adult in good health. The chain links TRBV4-3 to TRBJ1-2; TRBD1 is a possible D gene (6 bases). Source: peripheral blood, taken on day 0 of MenACWY control vaccination. The CDR3 nucleotides read TGCGCCAGCAGCCAAACGGGGACAACCTTGCGAGGCTACACCTTC. It translates to CASSQTGTTLRGYTF.